This TCR beta chain was identified in a study of blood T cell repertoires in COVID-19 (dated by TCRdb to the early 2020s). A note on the overall study: Collaborator samples came from the United States, Italy and Spain and covered acute and convalescent phases of COVID-19. The prospective study material was composed of cDNA or gDNA derived from T cells, B-cell-depleted T cells, or PBMCs. Subjects who had been exposed to COVID-19, were actively infected with it, or had recovered from it provided the deeply sampled blood TCRbeta repertoires that made up the dataset. A freely available public database, intended as a resource for researchers studying the immune response to SARS-CoV-2, is where the repertoires were released. The samples were drawn from the first 160 participants of the ongoing ImmuneRACE study and from 950 to 1,500 subjects provided by 6 global collaborators. A de-identified subject ID, COVID-19 status, age in years and sex were almost always included in the sample metadata. Where HLA class I and class II types were available, the types were taken from metadata supplied by the sample provider, not from assay-based typing.

Results and caveats for the whole study, not just this receptor: Clinical and demographic metadata were provided uncurated, with the amount varying by source and participant.

This clone turned up a few times. The target of this receptor is not known. The input lacks base qualities; no much larger clone sits a single base away. TCRbeta CDR3 regions were amplified from genomic DNA using the immunoSEQ Assay, a bias-controlled multiplex PCR. In the paper's pipeline: Nucleated cell counts per sample were estimated from amplification of reference gene primers within the assay. To quantify the absolute abundance of each unique TCRbeta CDR3 rearrangement, sequence reads were collapsed and filtered. For each sample, productive Simpson clonality was calculated as the square root of Simpson's diversity index across productive rearrangements. In TCRdb, the immuneACCESS table is reduced to in-frame sequences with V and J assigned. These tables do not hold every clone; where another copy was compared, an unresolved V gene accounts for under half, and the others remain unexplained. Clone size and the V and J calls come from that table; the DNA yielded D and trimming. The sample records some 320,000 clones, 85% of which are singletons. Around 1.8% of the sample is in the top ten clones.

Enrolling through a virtual design, the prospective study's participants ranged in age from about 18 to 100 years and lived across 20 to 25 United States geographic areas. In the prospective study, cohorts were assigned on the basis of participant-reported clinical history obtained from a screening survey and a study questionnaire. Exposed participants were defined as having been in contact with someone with a PCR-confirmed or clinician-diagnosed COVID-19 case within 2 weeks of study entry. In the prospective study, whole blood, serum and a nasopharyngeal or oropharyngeal swab were collected from each participant by mobile phlebotomists. Prospective study participants could optionally give additional blood draws and questionnaires over an approximately two-month period. Prospective study blood samples were shipped either frozen or at room temperature before DNA extraction. This sequence originates from a woman aged 25-40 years who had been exposed to COVID-19. Material for sequencing was PBMCs or T cells enriched from blood (not recorded which).

DNA sequence: TGCAGCGTTGAAGATCAGGCAAGATATGGCTACACCTTC. This translates into CSVEDQARYGYTF. The chain uses TRBV29-1 and TRBJ1-2, with the D gene call left open. The germline ends are 10 bases apart after V is trimmed by 0 bases and J by 5 bases. Inclusive of the bounding cysteine and phenylalanine, the CDR3 is 13 residues long. Only the CDR3 part of the read is kept: 39 bases, read in frame from the first base. CDR1 and CDR2 (SQVTM, ANQGSEA) derive from the germline V gene.